The source of this T cell receptor beta chain is a study of blood T cell repertoires in COVID-19. Across the whole study: The origin of the acute and convalescent COVID-19 samples was the United States, Italy and Spain.

This CDR3 spans 12 amino acids. The germline V gene has CDR1 LGHNA and CDR2 YNFKEQ. Trimming removed 3 bases from V and 16 bases from J, with 15 bases in between. This clone was seen a few times. The method was immunoSEQ multiplex PCR; TCRdb's version includes in-frame clones alone and lacks a portion of them. Counted here are roughly 34,000 clones, approximately 82% occurring once; the ten biggest clones make up roughly 14%. This TCR derives from an elderly man with active or convalescent COVID-19. The sequenced sample consisted of peripheral blood. V usage is TRBV4-2 and J usage is TRBJ1-4; TRBD1 is a possible D gene (5 bases). The CDR3 protein is CASSQGPGFRFF. As DNA, the CDR3 is TGTGCCAGCAGCCAGGGGCCCGGCTTTCGGTTTTTT.